A single TCR beta chain is shown here with its context. The antigen is undetermined. The record originates from a study of T cells after yellow fever vaccination. Background on the study: Low-cell-number fractions underwent preparation using SMART-Seq v4 Ultra Low Input.

Findings of the study overall: Only a small proportion of the clonotypes turned up in both the CD4 and the CD8 compartments, likely arising from convergent recombination.

This CDR3 has 12 residues. Trimming removed 8 bases from V and 0 bases from J, with 7 bases in between. 5'RACE template switching added a universal primer site and UMIs to TCR cDNA. TCRdb ran MiXCR on the 5' RACE reads and lists one entry per CDR3 protein. This table holds around 110,000 distinct CDR3 sequences, 8.4% found once. Specimen: CD8+ T cells sorted from PBMCs, collected 45 days after the yellow fever booster vaccination. The sequence came from a man aged 30-40 years who received the YFV17D yellow fever vaccine. V is TRBV12-3 or TRBV12-4 and J is TRBJ1-2; D call uncertain. The CDR3 loop reads CASLRANYGYTF. The CDR3 DNA reads as TGTGCCAGCCTAAGGGCTAACTATGGCTACACCTTC.